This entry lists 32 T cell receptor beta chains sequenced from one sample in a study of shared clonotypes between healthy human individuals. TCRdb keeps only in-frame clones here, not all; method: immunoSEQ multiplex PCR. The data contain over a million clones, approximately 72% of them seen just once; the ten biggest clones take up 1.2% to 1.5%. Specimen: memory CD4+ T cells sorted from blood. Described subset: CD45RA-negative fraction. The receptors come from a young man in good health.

Here the CDR3 reads CAWSDNLGPQHF. DNA for the CDR3: TGTGCCTGGAGTGACAACTTAGGGCCCCAGCATTTT. V and J are TRBV30 and TRBJ1-5; D gene ambiguous. The CDR3 runs 12 residues. Trimming pared 1 base from V and 9 bases from J, leaving 10 bases between. Looked up from germline, CDR1 is GTSNPN and CDR2 is SVGIG (reference sequence).

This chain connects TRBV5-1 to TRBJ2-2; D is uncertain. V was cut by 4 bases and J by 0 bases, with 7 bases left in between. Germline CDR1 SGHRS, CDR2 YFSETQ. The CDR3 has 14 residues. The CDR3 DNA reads TGCGCCAGCAGCCCCGTATCGAACACCGGGGAGCTGTTTTTT. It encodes CASSPVSNTGELFF.

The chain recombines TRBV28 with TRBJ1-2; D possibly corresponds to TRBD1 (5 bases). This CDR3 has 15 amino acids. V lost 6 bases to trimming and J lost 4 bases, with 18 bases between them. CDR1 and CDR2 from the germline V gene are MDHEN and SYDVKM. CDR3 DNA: TGTGCCAGCAGCCGCTCCTTAGGGCAGGGCTATGGCTACACCTTC. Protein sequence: CASSRSLGQGYGYTF.

CDR3 region: CASTLGREYSPLHF. The CDR3 coding sequence is TGTGCCAGCACTCTGGGGAGGGAATACTCACCCCTCCACTTT. The chain links TRBV27 to TRBJ1-6; the D is unclear. The CDR3 covers 14 residues. CDR1 and CDR2 (germline): MNHEY, SMNVEV (reference sequence). The germline V and J ends were trimmed by 7 bases and 10 bases, with 17 bases remaining between them.

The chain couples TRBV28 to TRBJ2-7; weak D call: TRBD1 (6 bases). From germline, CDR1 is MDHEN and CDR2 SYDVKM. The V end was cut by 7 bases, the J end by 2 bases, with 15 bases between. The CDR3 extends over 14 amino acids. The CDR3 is CASTQVGHPYEQYF. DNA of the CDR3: TGTGCCAGCACCCAAGTGGGACACCCCTACGAGCAGTACTTC.

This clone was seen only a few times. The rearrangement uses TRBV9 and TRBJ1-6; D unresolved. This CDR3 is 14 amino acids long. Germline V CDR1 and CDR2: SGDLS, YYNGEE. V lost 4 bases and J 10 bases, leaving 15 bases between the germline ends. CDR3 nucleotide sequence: TGTGCCAGCAGCTCCCTCCGTAGTGGATCACCCCTCCACTTT. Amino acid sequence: CASSSLRSGSPLHF.

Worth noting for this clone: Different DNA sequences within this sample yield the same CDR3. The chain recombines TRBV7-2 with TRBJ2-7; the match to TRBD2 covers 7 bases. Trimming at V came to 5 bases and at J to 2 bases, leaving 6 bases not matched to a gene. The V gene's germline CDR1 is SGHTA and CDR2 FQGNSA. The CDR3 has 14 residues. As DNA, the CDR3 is TGTGCCAGCAGCAGCGGGACTCAAACCTACGAGCAGTACTTC. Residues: CASSSGTQTYEQYF. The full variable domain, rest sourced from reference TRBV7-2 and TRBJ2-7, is GAGVSQSPSNKVTEKGKDVELRCDPISGHTALYWYRQSLGQGLEFLIYFQGNSAPDKSGLPSDRFSAERTGGSVSTLTIQRTQQEDSAVYLCASSSGTQTYEQYFGPGTRLTVT.

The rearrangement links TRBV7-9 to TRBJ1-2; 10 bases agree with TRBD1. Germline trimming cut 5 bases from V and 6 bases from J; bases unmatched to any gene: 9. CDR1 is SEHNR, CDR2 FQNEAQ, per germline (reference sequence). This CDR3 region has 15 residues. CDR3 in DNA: TGTGCCAGCAGCCGCCCAACGGGACAGGGGAATGGCTACACCTTC. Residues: CASSRPTGQGNGYTF.

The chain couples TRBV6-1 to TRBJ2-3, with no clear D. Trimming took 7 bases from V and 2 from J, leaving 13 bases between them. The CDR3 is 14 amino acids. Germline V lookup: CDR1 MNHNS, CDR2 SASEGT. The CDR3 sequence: CASTPYFYTDTQYF. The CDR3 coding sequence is TGTGCCAGCACACCATATTTCTACACAGATACGCAGTATTTT.

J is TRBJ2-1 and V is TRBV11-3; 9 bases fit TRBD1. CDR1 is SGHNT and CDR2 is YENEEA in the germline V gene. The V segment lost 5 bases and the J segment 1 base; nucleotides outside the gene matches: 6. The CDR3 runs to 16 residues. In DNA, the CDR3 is TGTGCCAGCAGCCCAGACGGGACAGGGTCCTACAATGAGCAGTTCTTC. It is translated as CASSPDGTGSYNEQFF.

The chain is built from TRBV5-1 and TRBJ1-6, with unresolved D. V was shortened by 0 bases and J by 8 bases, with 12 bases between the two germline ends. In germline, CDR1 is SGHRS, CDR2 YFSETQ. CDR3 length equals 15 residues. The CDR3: CASSLGDVDYSPLHF. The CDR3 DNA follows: TGCGCCAGCAGCTTGGGGGATGTGGATTATTCACCCCTCCACTTT.

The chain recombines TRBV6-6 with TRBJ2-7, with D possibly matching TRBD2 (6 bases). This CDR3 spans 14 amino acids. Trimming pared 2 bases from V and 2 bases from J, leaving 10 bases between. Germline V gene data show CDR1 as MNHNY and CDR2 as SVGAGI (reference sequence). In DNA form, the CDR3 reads TGTGCCAGCAGTTACGAGGGGAGGCCCTACGAGCAGTACTTC. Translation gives CASSYEGRPYEQYF.

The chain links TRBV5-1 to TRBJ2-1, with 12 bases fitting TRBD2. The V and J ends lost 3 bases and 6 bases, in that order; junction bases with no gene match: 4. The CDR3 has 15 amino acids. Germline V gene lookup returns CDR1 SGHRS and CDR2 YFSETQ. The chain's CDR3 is CASSSTSGSLNEQFF. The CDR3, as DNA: TGCGCCAGCAGCTCGACTAGCGGGAGCCTCAATGAGCAGTTCTTC.

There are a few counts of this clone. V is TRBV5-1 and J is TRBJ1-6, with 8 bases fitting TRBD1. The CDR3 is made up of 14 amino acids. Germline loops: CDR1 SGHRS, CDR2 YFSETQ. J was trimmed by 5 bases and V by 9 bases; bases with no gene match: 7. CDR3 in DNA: TGCGCCACCCGACAGGGGACGGATAATTCACCCCTCCACTTT. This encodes CATRQGTDNSPLHF.

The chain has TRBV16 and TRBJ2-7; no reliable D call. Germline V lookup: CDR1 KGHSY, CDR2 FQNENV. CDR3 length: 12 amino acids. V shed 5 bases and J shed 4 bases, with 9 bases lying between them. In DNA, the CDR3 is TGTGCCAGCAGCTCCTTACGATACGAGCAGTACTTC. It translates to CASSSLRYEQYF. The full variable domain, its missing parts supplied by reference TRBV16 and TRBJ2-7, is GEEVAQTPKHLVRGEGQKAKLYCAPIKGHSYVFWYQQVLKNEFKFLISFQNENVFDETGMPKERFSAKCLPNSPCSLEIQATKLEDSAVYFCASSSLRYEQYFGPGTRLTVT.

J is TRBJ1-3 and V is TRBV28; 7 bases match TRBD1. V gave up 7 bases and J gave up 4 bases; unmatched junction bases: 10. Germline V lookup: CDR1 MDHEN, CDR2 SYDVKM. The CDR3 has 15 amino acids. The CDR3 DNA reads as TGTGCCAGCACCAGACAGGGATCGGGGGGAAACACCATATATTTT. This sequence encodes CASTRQGSGGNTIYF.

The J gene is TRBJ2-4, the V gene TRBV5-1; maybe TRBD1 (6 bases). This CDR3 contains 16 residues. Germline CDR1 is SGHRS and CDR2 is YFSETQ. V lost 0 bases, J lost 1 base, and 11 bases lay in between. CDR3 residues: CASSLEGQGAKNIQYF. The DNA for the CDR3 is TGCGCCAGCAGCTTGGAGGGCCAGGGGGCCAAAAACATTCAGTACTTC.

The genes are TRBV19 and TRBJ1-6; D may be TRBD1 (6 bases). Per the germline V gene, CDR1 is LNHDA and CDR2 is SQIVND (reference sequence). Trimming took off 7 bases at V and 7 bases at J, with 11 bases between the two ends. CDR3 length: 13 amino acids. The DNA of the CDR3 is TGTGCCAGTAAGGAGGGGGGAAATTCACCCCTCCACTTT. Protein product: CASKEGGNSPLHF.

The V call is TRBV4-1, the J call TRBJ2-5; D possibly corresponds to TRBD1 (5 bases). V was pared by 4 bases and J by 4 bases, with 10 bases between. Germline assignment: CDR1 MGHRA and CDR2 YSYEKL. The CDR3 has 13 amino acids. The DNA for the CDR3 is TGCGCCAGCAGCCTTATAAGGGGAGAGACCCAGTACTTC. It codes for CASSLIRGETQYF.

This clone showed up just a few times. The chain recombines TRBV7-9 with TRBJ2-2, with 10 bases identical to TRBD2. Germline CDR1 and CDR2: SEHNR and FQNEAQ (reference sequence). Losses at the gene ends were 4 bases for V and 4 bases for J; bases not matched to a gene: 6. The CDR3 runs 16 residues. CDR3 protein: CASSSPSGSPTGELFF. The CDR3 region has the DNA TGTGCCAGCAGCTCCCCTAGCGGGAGCCCCACCGGGGAGCTGTTTTTT.

The DNA for the CDR3 is TGTGCCAGCAGCTTAGATATCCTAGGGAGAAATGAGCAGTTCTTC. Its translation: CASSLDILGRNEQFF. This rearrangement joins TRBV7-8 to TRBJ2-1; D may be TRBD2 (5 bases). CDR1 and CDR2 from the germline V gene are SGHVS and FQNEAQ. The CDR3 length is 15 residues. Trimming pared 1 base from V and 7 bases from J, leaving 14 bases between.

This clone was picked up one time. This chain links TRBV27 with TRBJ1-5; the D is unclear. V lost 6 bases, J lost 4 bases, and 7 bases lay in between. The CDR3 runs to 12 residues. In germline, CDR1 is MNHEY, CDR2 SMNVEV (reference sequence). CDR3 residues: CASRVSNQPQHF. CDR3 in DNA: TGTGCCAGCAGGGTCAGTAATCAGCCCCAGCATTTT.

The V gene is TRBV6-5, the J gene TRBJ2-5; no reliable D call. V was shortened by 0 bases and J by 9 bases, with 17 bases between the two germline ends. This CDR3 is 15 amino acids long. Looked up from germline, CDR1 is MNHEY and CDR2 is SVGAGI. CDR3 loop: CASSYSNRALSPQYF. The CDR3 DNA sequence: TGTGCCAGCAGTTACTCGAATCGGGCCCTTAGCCCCCAGTACTTC.

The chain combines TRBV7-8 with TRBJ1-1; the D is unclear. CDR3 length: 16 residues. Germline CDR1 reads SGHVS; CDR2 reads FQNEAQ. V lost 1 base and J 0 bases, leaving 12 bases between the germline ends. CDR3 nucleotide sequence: TGTGCCAGCAGCTTAGTTGCAGGAACGGTGAACACTGAAGCTTTCTTT. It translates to CASSLVAGTVNTEAFF. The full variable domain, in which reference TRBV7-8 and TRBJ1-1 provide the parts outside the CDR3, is GAGVSQSPRYKVAKRGQDVALRCDPISGHVSLFWYQQALGQGPEFLTYFQNEAQLDKSGLPSDRFFAERPEGSVSTLKIQRTQQEDSAVYLCASSLVAGTVNTEAFFGQGTRLTVV.

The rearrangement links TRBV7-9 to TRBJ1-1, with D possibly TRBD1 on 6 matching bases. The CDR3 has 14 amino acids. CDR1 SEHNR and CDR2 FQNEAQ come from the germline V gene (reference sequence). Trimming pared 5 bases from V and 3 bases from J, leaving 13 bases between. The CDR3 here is CASSPRGGDTEAFF. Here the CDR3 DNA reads TGTGCCAGCAGCCCCAGGGGAGGGGACACTGAAGCTTTCTTT.

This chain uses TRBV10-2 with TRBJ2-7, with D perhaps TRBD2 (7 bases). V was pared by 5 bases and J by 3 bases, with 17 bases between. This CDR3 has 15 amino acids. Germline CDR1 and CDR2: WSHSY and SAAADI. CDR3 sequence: CASSIGAGQLYEQYF. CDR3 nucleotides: TGCGCCAGCAGTATCGGAGCGGGACAACTCTACGAGCAGTACTTC.

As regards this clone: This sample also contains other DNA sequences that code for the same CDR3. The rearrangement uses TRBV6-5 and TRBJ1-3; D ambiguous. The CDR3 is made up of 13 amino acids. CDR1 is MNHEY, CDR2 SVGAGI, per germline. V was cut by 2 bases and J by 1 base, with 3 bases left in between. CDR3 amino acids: CASSYLSGNTIYF. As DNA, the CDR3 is TGTGCCAGCAGTTACCTATCTGGAAACACCATATATTTT.

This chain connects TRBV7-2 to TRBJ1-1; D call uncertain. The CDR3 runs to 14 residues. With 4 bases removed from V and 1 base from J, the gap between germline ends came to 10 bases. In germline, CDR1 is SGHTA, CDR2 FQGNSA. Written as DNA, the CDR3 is TGTGCCAGCAGCTCCCCCGTCGGGAACACTGAAGCTTTCTTT. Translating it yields CASSSPVGNTEAFF.

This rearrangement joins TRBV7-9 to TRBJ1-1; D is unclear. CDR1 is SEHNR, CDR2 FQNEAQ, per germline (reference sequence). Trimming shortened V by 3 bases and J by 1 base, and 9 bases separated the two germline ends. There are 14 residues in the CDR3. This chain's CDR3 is CASSFETENTEAFF. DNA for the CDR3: TGTGCCAGCAGCTTTGAAACGGAGAACACTGAAGCTTTCTTT.

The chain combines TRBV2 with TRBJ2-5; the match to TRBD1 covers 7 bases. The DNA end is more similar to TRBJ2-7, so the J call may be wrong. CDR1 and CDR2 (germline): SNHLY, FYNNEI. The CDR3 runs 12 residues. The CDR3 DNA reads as TGTGCCAAGGGGGCAGGACCCTACGAGCAGTACTTC. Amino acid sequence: CAKGAGPYEQYF.

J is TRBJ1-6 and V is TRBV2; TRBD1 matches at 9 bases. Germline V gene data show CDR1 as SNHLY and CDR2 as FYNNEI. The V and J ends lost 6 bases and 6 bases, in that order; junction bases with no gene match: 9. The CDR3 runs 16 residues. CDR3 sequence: CASRDPGQGSNSPLHF. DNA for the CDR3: TGTGCCAGCAGGGACCCGGGACAGGGAAGTAATTCACCCCTCCACTTT.

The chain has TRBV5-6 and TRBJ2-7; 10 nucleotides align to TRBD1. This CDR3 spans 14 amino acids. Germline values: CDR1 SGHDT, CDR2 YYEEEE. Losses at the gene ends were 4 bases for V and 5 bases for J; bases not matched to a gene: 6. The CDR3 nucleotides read TGTGCCAGCAGCCGAGGACAGGGGGGCGACGAGCAGTACTTC. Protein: CASSRGQGGDEQYF.